This TCR beta chain came from a study of cytomegalovirus exposure and HLA in healthy donors. General study points: Most of the TCR beta V segments (in an earlier analysis) were productive either about 87% or about 30% of the time. In vitro checks showed that three CMV-associated chains really do target CMV antigens.

Concerning this clone itself: No antigen is known for it.

There were likely unrecorded immune exposures, though donors were nominally healthy when sampled. The CDR3 spans 14 residues. Between the trimmed V and J ends, which lost 5 bases and 4 bases, there was a span of 14 bases. From germline, CDR1 is SGHTA and CDR2 FQGNSA. This PCR relied on a set of 60 Vbeta primers and 13 Jbeta primers. Only in-frame clones appear in the TCRdb table, and some are missing; sequencing was by immunoSEQ multiplex PCR. The sample lists under 200,000 clones, 80% to 90% occurring once. The chain recombines TRBV7-2 with TRBJ1-1; D is unresolved. The origin of this receptor is a man aged 18 to 30 in good health and CMV-seropositive. Input material: PBMCs. The CDR3 protein is CASSVLRGGTEAFF. The CDR3 DNA follows: TGTGCCAGCAGCGTCCTTCGAGGAGGCACTGAAGCTTTCTTT.